The text below deals with one T cell receptor (beta chain). The clone's antigen remains unknown. Within one base of it there is no much larger clone, and no base qualities were kept. Libraries were made using the immunoSEQ multiplex PCR assay. TCRdb provides this immuneACCESS table in a form limited to in-frame rearrangements. Some clones are lacking; in checked studies, under half of them reflect an unresolved V gene, and why the rest are absent is not known. Across this sample there are hundreds of thousands of clones, with approximately 95% seen only once. The biggest ten clones account for 0.015% to 0.025% of the sample. The CDR3 covers 14 residues, taking in both the cysteine and the phenylalanine. Of the read, only the CDR3 DNA is kept; its 42 bases are in frame from base 1. From the germline V gene, CDR1 is SGHTA and CDR2 is FQGTGA. V is trimmed back by 2 bases and J by 6 bases, and the junction contains 4 bases that no gene match accounts for.

This entry belongs to a study of shared T cell receptors in the human thymus (dated by TCRdb to the early 2020s). About the full investigation: The study investigated the way shared, self-reactive T-cell receptor alpha chains are produced in the human thymus.

The sample comprised thymocytes. Recombination linked TRBV7-3 to TRBJ2-1; 7 of the junction bases match TRBD2. The receptor was isolated from a human donor. The CDR3 in this case is CASSLCREVNEQFF. The nucleotide sequence is given as TGTGCCAGCAGCTTATGTCGGGAGGTCAATGAGCAGTTCTTC.